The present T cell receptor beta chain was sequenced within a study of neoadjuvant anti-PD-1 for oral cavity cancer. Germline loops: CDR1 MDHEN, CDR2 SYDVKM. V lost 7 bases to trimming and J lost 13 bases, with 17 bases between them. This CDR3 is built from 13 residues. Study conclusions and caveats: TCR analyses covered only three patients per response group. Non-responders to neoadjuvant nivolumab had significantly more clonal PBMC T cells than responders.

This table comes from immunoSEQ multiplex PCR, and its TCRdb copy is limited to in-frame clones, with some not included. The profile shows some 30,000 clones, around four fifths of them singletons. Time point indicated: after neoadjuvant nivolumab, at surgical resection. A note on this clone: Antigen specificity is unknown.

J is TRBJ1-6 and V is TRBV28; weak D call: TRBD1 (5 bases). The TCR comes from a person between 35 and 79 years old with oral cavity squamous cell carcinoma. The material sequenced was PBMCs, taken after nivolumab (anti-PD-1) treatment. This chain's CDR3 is CASNGDGISPLHF. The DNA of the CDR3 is TGTGCCAGCAACGGGGACGGCATTTCCCCCCTCCACTTT.